This T cell receptor (beta chain) came from a study of blood T cell repertoires in COVID-19 (dated by TCRdb to 2020 to 2021). A note on the overall study: Samples from collaborators originated in the United States, Italy and Spain and spanned both the acute and convalescent phases of COVID-19. The prospective study material was composed of cDNA or gDNA derived from T cells, B-cell-depleted T cells, or PBMCs. The repertoires were made available in a free public database intended to serve as a resource for research on the immune response to SARS-CoV-2. The samples were drawn from two sources: the first 160 participants of the ongoing ImmuneRACE study, and 1,254 subjects contributed by 6 global collaborators. Subjects who had been exposed to COVID-19, were actively infected with it, or had recovered from it provided the deeply sampled blood TCRbeta repertoires that made up the dataset. The sample metadata nearly always contained a de-identified subject ID, COVID-19 status, age in years and sex. Where available, HLA class I and class II types were obtained from metadata supplied by the sample provider rather than from assay-based typing.

The immunoSEQ Assay, a bias-controlled multiplex PCR, was used to amplify TCRbeta CDR3 regions from genomic DNA. The study's processing was this. The number of nucleated cells in each sample was estimated by amplification of reference gene primers within the assay. To quantify the absolute abundance of each unique TCRbeta CDR3 rearrangement, sequence reads were collapsed and filtered. For each sample, productive Simpson clonality was calculated as the square root of Simpson's diversity index across productive rearrangements. TCRdb's version of the immuneACCESS table is confined to in-frame rearrangements and falls short of the full clone set. An unresolved V gene accounts for under half of the shortfall where checked; the remainder is of unknown origin. D and trimming come from the DNA, and the V and J calls and clone size come from that table. The sample table lists about 54,000 clones, around nine tenths of them with a count of one. In total, the top ten clones hold under 8.5% of the sample.

Deletion took 0 bases off V and 9 bases off J, with a span of 7 bases between the germline ends. Counted from cysteine to phenylalanine, this CDR3 has 13 amino acids. Solely the CDR3 DNA is kept, with 39 bases framed from the first base. The germline V gene sets CDR1 to SGDLS and CDR2 to YYNGEE. Overall study results and their limits: The amount of clinical and demographic metadata varied by source and participant and was provided uncurated.

Whole blood was collected in K2EDTA tubes by collaborating institutions according to the institutions' own protocols. For TCRbeta analysis, collaborators shipped samples in one of three forms: frozen whole blood, isolated PBMCs, or DNA extracted from either of those sample types. Remarks on this clone: Its cognate antigen has yet to be identified. Per-base qualities were not stored, and no clone one base away is much larger.

This sequence was found in a man aged 60 to 69 with active COVID-19. Here the chain combines TRBV9 and TRBJ1-6; no confident D gene assignment can be made. Material: peripheral blood. The nucleotide sequence is given as TGTGCCAGCAGCGTAGAGTTAGTTTCACCCCTCCACTTT. Translated, it reads CASSVELVSPLHF.